This T cell receptor (beta chain) was observed in a study of T-cell reconstitution after alpha-beta-depleted transplantation in children. Study results and limitations: Counts and diversity of T cells one year after transplant came mostly from newly produced T cells.

Unique molecular identifiers featured in how the TCRbeta library was prepared. Each CDR3 protein is one row after TCRdb ran MiXCR on the PCR reads. Of fewer than 450,000 distinct CDR3 sequences listed, 15% to 20% are singletons. This clonotype was seen only a few times. The antigen remains undetermined. Looked up from germline, CDR1 is MGHRA and CDR2 is YSYEKL. Unmatched junction bases numbered 6, after V lost 4 bases and J lost 3 bases. There are 15 residues in the CDR3. This TCR came from a male patient aged 2-15 years who had a stem cell transplant for acute lymphoblastic leukemia, so the T cells may come from the graft donor. The chain carries TRBV4-1 and TRBJ2-7; 10 nucleotides line up with TRBD1. The material was PBMCs, mostly from graft donor cells, obtained 360 days after TCRalphabeta/CD19-depleted stem cell transplant. For the CDR3, the DNA is TGCGCCAGCAGCCGCGGGACAGGGGTACGCTACGAGCAGTACTTC. Translated: CASSRGTGVRYEQYF.